The rows below give T cell receptor beta chains drawn from one sample of a study of blood T cell repertoires in COVID-19. Assay: immunoSEQ multiplex PCR; the TCRdb copy retains only in-frame clones and omits some. The table shows fewer than 500,000 clones, with roughly 90% occurring only once. The material sequenced was PBMCs or T cells enriched from blood (not recorded which). These TCRs come from a woman aged 25 to 39 with acute COVID-19. CDR3s include the opening cysteine and the closing phenylalanine or tryptophan.

CDR3aa: CASSPIQGWTYEQYF; j_gene: TRBJ2-7; v_gene: TRBV18
CDR3aa: CAIRLGTGVGISYEQYF; j_gene: TRBJ2-7; v_gene: TRBV10-3
CDR3aa: CASSEGGDEQYF; j_gene: TRBJ2-7; v_gene: TRBV10-2
CDR3aa: CASSLDSGSVTNEKLFF; j_gene: TRBJ1-4; v_gene: TRBV7-2
CDR3aa: CASSFTVNTEAFF; j_gene: TRBJ1-1; v_gene: TRBV7-9
CDR3aa: CASSPTSGVYNEQFF; j_gene: TRBJ2-1; v_gene: TRBV9
CDR3aa: CASSQAGKEITGELFF; j_gene: TRBJ2-2; v_gene: TRBV3-1/TRBV3-2
CDR3aa: CASSQGLELTYEQYF; j_gene: TRBJ2-7; v_gene: TRBV18
CDR3aa: CASSPADSDTQYF; j_gene: TRBJ2-3; v_gene: TRBV10-2
CDR3aa: CASRTTGAAFF; j_gene: TRBJ1-1; v_gene: TRBV6-5
CDR3aa: CASSLSGTGVPEAFF; j_gene: TRBJ1-1; v_gene: TRBV27
CDR3aa: CASRILEGVYNEQFF; j_gene: TRBJ2-1; v_gene: TRBV5-1
CDR3aa: CASLNRFGSGANVLTF; j_gene: TRBJ2-6; v_gene: TRBV6-6
CDR3aa: CASSARDWPQHF; j_gene: TRBJ1-5; v_gene: TRBV12-3/TRBV12-4
CDR3aa: CASSVITRDTEAFF; j_gene: TRBJ1-1; v_gene: TRBV9
CDR3aa: CASSQLSQGSNQPQHF; j_gene: TRBJ1-5; v_gene: TRBV4-1
CDR3aa: CASSRDRNTEAFF; j_gene: TRBJ1-1; v_gene: TRBV5-1
CDR3aa: CASTGQSNTGELFF; j_gene: TRBJ2-2; v_gene: TRBV11-3
CDR3aa: CASSMTGNTGELFF; j_gene: TRBJ2-2; v_gene: TRBV2
CDR3aa: CASSPEGLAMDRFF; j_gene: TRBJ2-1; v_gene: TRBV2
CDR3aa: CASSSGTGGTEAFF; j_gene: TRBJ1-1; v_gene: TRBV2
CDR3aa: CASSGQGSEKLFF; j_gene: TRBJ1-4; v_gene: TRBV2
CDR3aa: CAWAANTIYF; j_gene: TRBJ1-3; v_gene: TRBV30
CDR3aa: CASSRISGQGPPRYGETQYF; j_gene: TRBJ2-5; v_gene: TRBV21-1
CDR3aa: CATRRGPSYEQYF; j_gene: TRBJ2-7; v_gene: TRBV19
CDR3aa: CASSFDFMSSYNEQFF; j_gene: TRBJ2-1; v_gene: TRBV7-9
CDR3aa: CATSDLMAGPRRSNQPQHF; j_gene: TRBJ1-5; v_gene: TRBV24-1
CDR3aa: CASSPQRGQGRYEQYF; j_gene: TRBJ2-7; v_gene: TRBV19
CDR3aa: CASSLEGSRGSGSPLHF; j_gene: TRBJ1-6; v_gene: TRBV5-6
CDR3aa: CASSERQGAGTEAFF; j_gene: TRBJ1-1; v_gene: TRBV2
CDR3aa: CASTWRNTAGELFF; j_gene: TRBJ2-2; v_gene: TRBV27
CDR3aa: CASGSREDGYTF; j_gene: TRBJ1-2; v_gene: TRBV2
CDR3aa: CASGLVPKDKRTSNYGYTF; j_gene: TRBJ1-2; v_gene: TRBV12-5
CDR3aa: CASRGTGATNEKLFF; j_gene: TRBJ1-4; v_gene: TRBV6-5
CDR3aa: CASSKQDPSWTDTQYF; j_gene: TRBJ2-3; v_gene: TRBV7-3
CDR3aa: CASSVAGRGRGTEAFF; j_gene: TRBJ1-1; v_gene: TRBV9
CDR3aa: CASSENLAYSNQPQHF; j_gene: TRBJ1-5; v_gene: TRBV6-1
CDR3aa: CASSQGRTGGANQPQHF; j_gene: TRBJ1-5; v_gene: TRBV4-2
CDR3aa: CASSLAPPGRNNQPQHF; j_gene: TRBJ1-5; v_gene: TRBV7-2
CDR3aa: CASSLIGPEQYF; j_gene: TRBJ2-7; v_gene: TRBV6-5
CDR3aa: CASSLADSYGYTF; j_gene: TRBJ1-2; v_gene: TRBV12-3/TRBV12-4
CDR3aa: CASSHAGNSPLHF; j_gene: TRBJ1-6; v_gene: TRBV3-1/TRBV3-2
CDR3aa: CASRATGELFF; j_gene: TRBJ2-2; v_gene: TRBV10-1
CDR3aa: CASSDAQRLYEQYF; j_gene: TRBJ2-7; v_gene: TRBV2